The sequence of this T cell receptor (beta chain) was determined in a study of control samples from healthy donors and cancer patients. Here immunoSEQ multiplex PCR was the method, and the copy in TCRdb shows in-frame clones only, minus some. The data show about 180,000 clones, around 89% seen once. Germline V gene lookup returns CDR1 SGHTA and CDR2 FQGNSA. This CDR3 spans 16 amino acids. V shed 5 bases and J 3 bases; nucleotides not matched to a gene: 9. V gene TRBV7-2 combines with J gene TRBJ2-7; 11 bases align to TRBD2. The source is a woman between 45 and 65 years old in good health. The sample consisted of blood. The CDR3 sequence is CASSPIAGGFFYEQYF. The CDR3 DNA sequence: TGTGCCAGCAGCCCAATAGCGGGGGGGTTCTTCTACGAGCAGTACTTC.